What follows is one T cell receptor (beta chain) and its context. Its antigen is currently unknown. The study enrolled healthy HIV-negative adults without recent acute infections or vaccinations as donors. This CDR3 has 14 amino acids. Germline V gene sequence: CDR1 SEHNR, CDR2 FQNEAQ (reference sequence). V shed 4 bases and J shed 3 bases, with 13 bases lying between them. This sample was taken from a study of shared clonotypes between healthy human individuals. On the study more broadly: For every donor, three CD4 naive, three CD4 memory, two CD8 naive and one CD8 memory plates were used. Study outcomes and limitations: Limitation of the genetic and exposure-history diversity represented came from the few donors. Unshared clonotypes carried lower generation probabilities than those common to all four donors.

TCRdb's copy holds only in-frame clones and misses some; the assay was immunoSEQ multiplex PCR. The sample comprises approximately 110,000 clones, just over 65% of which are singletons, and about 24% rests with the top ten. The sequence was obtained from a woman under 40 in good health. The chain has TRBV7-9 and TRBJ2-7; D not resolved. Sequencing was carried out using memory CD8+ T cells sorted from blood. The subset here: CD45RO+ cells pooled with CCR7-negative TemRA cells. CDR3 bases: TGTGCCAGCAGCTCCCTCTATTACAACTACGAGCAGTACTTC. As protein: CASSSLYYNYEQYF.